These 31 T cell receptor beta chains were sequenced from one sample in a study of blood T cell repertoires in COVID-19. Here immunoSEQ multiplex PCR was the method, and the copy in TCRdb shows in-frame clones only, minus some. The data contain more than 200,000 clones, 70% to 90% of them singletons. The specimen sequenced was peripheral blood. The source of these receptors is a woman younger than 45 with COVID-19, enrolled during active disease.

The chain combines TRBV27 with TRBJ2-5; possible D gene TRBD1, 5 bases. The V gene's germline CDR1 is MNHEY and CDR2 SMNVEV (reference sequence). The V gene lost 5 bases and the J gene lost 1 base, with 11 bases spanning the gap. The CDR3 is made up of 14 amino acids. CDR3 nucleotide sequence: TGTGCCAGCAGTCCAGACAGCTTCCAAGAGACCCAGTACTTC. Translating it yields CASSPDSFQETQYF.

This rearrangement joins TRBV5-4 to TRBJ1-1, with 7 bases fitting TRBD1. The CDR3 sequence is 14 residues long. J gave up 6 bases and V 4 bases, and 9 bases lay outside the gene matches. Germline values: CDR1 SGHNT, CDR2 YYREEE (reference sequence). In DNA form, the CDR3 reads TGTGCCAGCAGCCCCCGACAGGGCCCCTCTGAAGCTTTCTTT. This codes for CASSPRQGPSEAFF.

CDR3 nucleotides: TGTGCCAGCTCCACAGGGGGGCCACTAACAGATACGCAGTATTTT. It translates to CASSTGGPLTDTQYF. V and J are TRBV18 and TRBJ2-3; TRBD1 aligns across 8 bases. The CDR3 covers 15 residues. V shed 6 bases and J 3 bases; nucleotides not matched to a gene: 8. Germline CDR1 KGHSH, CDR2 LQKENI.

Concerning this clone itself: The same CDR3 also results from other DNA sequences found in this sample. The rearrangement joins TRBV6-2 or TRBV6-3 to TRBJ1-5; D unresolved. The germline CDR1 and CDR2 sequences are MNHEY and SVGEGT. The CDR3 runs 14 residues. V lost 0 bases and J lost 4, with 7 bases in between. CDR3 region: CASSYSGGNQPQHF. The CDR3 nucleotides read TGTGCCAGCAGTTACTCTGGCGGGAATCAGCCCCAGCATTTT.

To note about this clone: Within the sample, other DNA sequences also encode this same CDR3. The chain joins TRBV19 to TRBJ2-5; maybe TRBD2 (5 bases). Germline-derived CDR1 and CDR2 are LNHDA and SQIVND (reference sequence). This CDR3 region has 13 residues. The V and J ends lost 7 bases and 0 bases respectively, with 9 bases between them. The CDR3 DNA sequence: TGTGCCAGTACCTCGGGGTACCAAGAGACCCAGTACTTC. Protein sequence: CASTSGYQETQYF. The full variable domain, with the rest looked up from reference TRBV19 and TRBJ2-5, is DGGITQSPKYLFRKEGQNVTLSCEQNLNHDAMYWYRQDPGQGLRLIYYSQIVNDFQKGDIAEGYSVSREKKESFPLTVTSAQKNPTAFYLCASTSGYQETQYFGPGTRLLVL.

CDR3 region: CASSPPEDRVTYEQYF. The DNA of the CDR3 is TGTGCCAGCAGCCCCCCGGAGGACAGGGTTACCTACGAGCAGTACTTC. The chain uses TRBV21-1 and TRBJ2-7; the D call of TRBD1 is as the table states it, not checked on the DNA. TRBV21-1 is a pseudogene locus. The CDR3 sequence is 16 residues long.

This chain uses TRBV11-2 with TRBJ1-3, with no clear D. CDR3 length: 14 amino acids. The V end was cut by 3 bases, the J end by 0 bases, with 6 bases between. Germline CDR1 is SGHAT and CDR2 is FQNNGV. The CDR3 reads CASSFTDSGNTIYF. The CDR3 DNA follows: TGTGCCAGCAGCTTCACAGACTCTGGAAACACCATATATTTT.

The genes are TRBV7-9 and TRBJ2-5; D gene unclear. The germline V and J ends were trimmed by 4 bases and 1 base, with 10 bases remaining between them. CDR3 length: 14 residues. The germline V gene encodes CDR1 SEHNR and CDR2 FQNEAQ (reference sequence). Written as DNA, the CDR3 is TGTGCCAGCAGCTCGCCTAGAGCCCAAGAGACCCAGTACTTC. It codes for CASSSPRAQETQYF.

In this sample, this clone turned up once. The V call is TRBV3-1 (or the pseudogene TRBV3-2), the J call TRBJ2-3; TRBD2 might be the D (6 bases). This CDR3 is built from 14 residues. Germline loops: CDR1 LGHDT, CDR2 YNNKEL (reference sequence). V was cut by 3 bases and J by 2 bases, with 9 bases left in between. The CDR3 loop reads CASSQGLNTDTQYF. The CDR3 nucleotides read TGTGCCAGCAGCCAGGGACTCAACACAGATACGCAGTATTTT.

This sequence joins TRBV23-1 and TRBJ2-7, with TRBD2 matching 7 bases. TRBV23-1 counts as an open reading frame of uncertain function. The CDR3 has 15 amino acids. With V trimmed by 0 bases and J by 3 bases, 5 bases remained unmatched. The CDR3, as DNA: TGCGCCAGCAGTCAATCGCGGGGGAGGGGCTACGAGCAGTACGTC. Its protein is CASSQSRGRGYEQYV.

This sequence joins TRBV19 and TRBJ2-3, with a possible D match to TRBD1 (5 bases). The CDR3 contains 14 residues. The germline CDR1 and CDR2 sequences are LNHDA and SQIVND (reference sequence). The V end lost 3 bases, the J end lost 2 bases, and 9 bases lay between the germline ends. CDR3 sequence (DNA): TGTGCCAGTAGTATTCAGGGATCCACAGATACGCAGTATTTT. It encodes CASSIQGSTDTQYF. Variable domain in full (rest from reference TRBV19 and TRBJ2-3): DGGITQSPKYLFRKEGQNVTLSCEQNLNHDAMYWYRQDPGQGLRLIYYSQIVNDFQKGDIAEGYSVSREKKESFPLTVTSAQKNPTAFYLCASSIQGSTDTQYFGPGTRLTVL.

This chain joins TRBV5-8 and TRBJ2-1; D unresolved. This CDR3 has 13 residues. Germline CDR1 and CDR2: SGHTS and YDEGEE. V was cut by 0 bases and J by 3 bases, with 4 bases left in between. CDR3: CASSLAVYNEQFF. CDR3 nucleotides: TGTGCCAGCAGCTTGGCCGTCTACAATGAGCAGTTCTTC.

The chain links TRBV7-9 to TRBJ2-7, with TRBD1 as a possible D gene (5 bases). The CDR3 sequence is 13 residues long. The ends were cut back, 2 bases at V and 6 bases at J, with 11 bases in the middle. The V gene's germline CDR1 is SEHNR and CDR2 FQNEAQ (reference sequence). The CDR3 spells CASSLSTGREQYF. DNA for the CDR3: TGTGCCAGCAGCTTATCCACAGGTCGCGAGCAGTACTTC.

The rearrangement joins TRBV6-6 to TRBJ2-7; TRBD2 aligns across 11 bases. V shed 8 bases, J shed 3 bases, and the junction held 0 bases outside the gene matches. Germline-derived CDR1 and CDR2 are MNHNY and SVGAGI (reference sequence). The CDR3 has 12 residues. DNA of the CDR3: TGTGCCAGCGGGACTAGCGGCTACGAGCAGTACTTC. This gives the protein CASGTSGYEQYF.

In nucleotides, the CDR3 is TGTGCCAGTAGTGAGGGACAGGGGGCCTATGGCTACACCTTC. Protein product: CASSEGQGAYGYTF. The gene calls are TRBV19 and TRBJ1-2; 12 nucleotides line up with TRBD1. The CDR3 loop spans 14 amino acids. The V and J ends lost 5 bases and 4 bases, in that order; junction bases with no gene match: 2. CDR1 is LNHDA, CDR2 SQIVND, per germline (reference sequence). Based on the CDR3 plus reference TRBV19 and TRBJ1-2, the full variable domain is DGGITQSPKYLFRKEGQNVTLSCEQNLNHDAMYWYRQDPGQGLRLIYYSQIVNDFQKGDIAEGYSVSREKKESFPLTVTSAQKNPTAFYLCASSEGQGAYGYTFGSGTRLTVV.

The chain combines TRBV12-3 or TRBV12-4 with TRBJ1-1; D call uncertain. This CDR3 is built from 13 residues. V dropped 1 base and J dropped 8 bases, with 11 bases sitting between them. The CDR3 coding sequence is TGTGCCAGCAGTTTAGATGGAGGAGTCGAAGCTTTCTTT. As protein: CASSLDGGVEAFF.

The rearrangement uses TRBV6-2 or TRBV6-3 and TRBJ1-5, with D uncertain. Germline V CDR1 and CDR2: MNHEY, SVGEGT. The CDR3 has 16 residues. V shed 6 bases and J shed 0 bases, with 15 bases lying between them. The CDR3 protein is CASSPDTSYSNQPQHF. The CDR3 bases are TGTGCCAGCAGCCCTGACACGTCTTATAGCAATCAGCCCCAGCATTTT.

The gene calls are TRBV6-5 and TRBJ1-6; unclear D gene. This CDR3 contains 15 residues. CDR1 is MNHEY and CDR2 is SVGAGI in the germline V gene. V was clipped by 4 bases and J by 10 bases, with 17 bases between them. The CDR3 reads CASSSNGEVGSPLHF. CDR3 DNA: TGTGCCAGCAGTTCTAACGGGGAAGTAGGGTCACCCCTCCACTTT.

This clone came up a few times. The genes are TRBV7-6 and TRBJ2-5; the match to TRBD1 covers 8 bases. The CDR3 has 16 amino acids. V lost 2 bases, J lost 7 bases, and 12 bases stayed unmatched. Germline V CDR1 and CDR2: SGHVS, FNYEAQ. CDR3: CASSLSGTGGTGTQYF. Here the CDR3 DNA reads TGTGCCAGCAGCTTAAGCGGTACAGGGGGGACGGGGACCCAGTACTTC.

V and J are TRBV4-3 and TRBJ2-3; TRBD2 agrees at 15 bases. The V gene end was trimmed by 4 bases and the J gene end by 0 bases; junction bases not matched to a gene: 5. The CDR3 is 18 amino acids. Germline V lookup: CDR1 LGHNA, CDR2 YSLEER. In DNA form, the CDR3 reads TGCGCCAGCAGCCCAGGGACTAGCGGGGGGTACAGCACAGATACGCAGTATTTT. It yields the protein CASSPGTSGGYSTDTQYF.

In DNA form, the CDR3 reads TGTGCCAGCAGCTCTATCCTAGGGGCAGACACTGAAGCTTTCTTT. This codes for CASSSILGADTEAFF. The chain couples TRBV5-5 to TRBJ1-1; the D gene is possibly TRBD1 (5 bases). Looked up from germline, CDR1 is SGHKS and CDR2 is YYEKEE (reference sequence). CDR3 size: 15 residues. V was trimmed by 3 bases and J by 3 bases, leaving 15 bases between them.

This clone was counted a few times. The CDR3 DNA follows: TGCGCCAGCAGTGATCTCCTCCCCGGGACACCCAATGGTCCCGGGGCTGAAGCTTTCTTT. It yields the protein CASSDLLPGTPNGPGAEAFF. V and J are TRBV10-1 and TRBJ1-1; perhaps TRBD1 as D (6 bases). Germline CDR1 is WNHNN and CDR2 is SYGVQD (reference sequence). The CDR3 sequence is 20 residues long. Trimming cost V 3 bases and J 6 bases, with 32 bases left between them.

The gene calls are TRBV4-3 and TRBJ2-7, with 8 bases identical to TRBD2. V shed 0 bases, J shed 5 bases, and the junction held 12 bases outside the gene matches. Germline CDR1 is LGHNA and CDR2 is YSLEER. The CDR3 sequence is 17 residues long. The CDR3 bases are TGCGCCAGCAGCCAAGAGCTGGGGGGTAGCGGGGCGGACGAGCAGTACTTC. Translated, it gives CASSQELGGSGADEQYF.

The chain employs TRBV27 and TRBJ2-7, with D possibly matching TRBD2 (6 bases). The CDR3 runs to 18 residues. The germline CDR1 and CDR2 sequences are MNHEY and SMNVEV (reference sequence). V lost 5 bases to trimming and J lost 7 bases, with 30 bases between them. The CDR3 loop is CASSKEIPGVLELGEQYF. CDR3 coding DNA: TGTGCCAGCAGTAAAGAAATACCGGGGGTCCTCGAGCTGGGGGAGCAGTACTTC.

The rearrangement uses TRBV3-1 (or the pseudogene TRBV3-2) and TRBJ2-3; 8 bases align to TRBD2. CDR3 length equals 15 residues. Trimming at V came to 4 bases and at J to 5 bases, leaving 8 bases not matched to a gene. CDR1 is LGHDT, CDR2 YNNKEL, per germline (reference sequence). The DNA of the CDR3 is TGTGCCAGCAGCCCCAGCGGGAGCGGTGTAGATACGCAGTATTTT. Protein product: CASSPSGSGVDTQYF.

The chain has TRBV11-2 and TRBJ1-2; 11 bases are a match to TRBD1. CDR1 and CDR2 from the germline V gene are SGHAT and FQNNGV. Trimming removed 6 bases from V and 7 bases from J; junction bases left unmatched: 10. CDR3 length equals 15 residues. The CDR3 protein is CASSHHGTGGGGYTF. The CDR3 nucleotides read TGTGCCAGCAGTCATCACGGGACAGGGGGTGGTGGCTACACCTTC. Full variable domain (remainder filled in from reference TRBV11-2 and TRBJ1-2): EAGVAQSPRYKIIEKRQSVAFWCNPISGHATLYWYQQILGQGPKLLIQFQNNGVVDDSQLPKDRFSAERLKGVDSTLKIQPAKLEDSAVYLCASSHHGTGGGGYTFGSGTRLTVV.

This clone appeared a single time. Relative to the germline gene, one junction end is altered; a read error may explain this. The gene calls are TRBV19 and TRBJ1-1; 10 nucleotides agree with TRBD1. The CDR3 totals 11 residues. CDR1 and CDR2 (germline): LNHDA, SQIVND (reference sequence). CDR3 region: CASSTGQGVFF. The CDR3 DNA is TGTGCCAGTAGTACAGGACAGGGGGTTTTTTTT.

In DNA, the CDR3 is TGTGCCAGCAGCTACCGACTAGCGGGAGTCGAAGATACGCAGTATTTT. It codes for CASSYRLAGVEDTQYF. The V call is TRBV9, the J call TRBJ2-3; TRBD2 matches 12 bases. The CDR3 covers 16 residues. After removal of 4 bases from V and 5 bases from J, the junction contained 8 bases not matched to a gene. Germline CDR1 reads SGDLS; CDR2 reads YYNGEE.

CDR3 region: CASSLSVWADGNTIYF. Written as DNA, the CDR3 is TGTGCCAGCAGTTTATCTGTATGGGCAGATGGAAACACCATATATTTT. V and J are TRBV28 and TRBJ1-3; D uncertain. Trimming took off 1 base at V and 3 bases at J, with 13 bases between the two ends. The CDR3 contains 16 residues. From germline, CDR1 is MDHEN and CDR2 SYDVKM.

V and J are TRBV19 and TRBJ2-1; possible D gene TRBD1, 6 bases. The CDR3 is 14 residues long. Germline V gene lookup returns CDR1 LNHDA and CDR2 SQIVND (reference sequence). Trimming took off 4 bases at V and 4 bases at J, with 11 bases between the two ends. DNA of the CDR3: TGTGCCAGTAGTACCAGGACAGTTTACAATGAGCAGTTCTTC. The encoded protein is CASSTRTVYNEQFF. The full variable domain, with the rest looked up from reference TRBV19 and TRBJ2-1, is DGGITQSPKYLFRKEGQNVTLSCEQNLNHDAMYWYRQDPGQGLRLIYYSQIVNDFQKGDIAEGYSVSREKKESFPLTVTSAQKNPTAFYLCASSTRTVYNEQFFGPGTRLTVL.

The rearrangement links TRBV28 to TRBJ1-6; D is ambiguous. This CDR3 has 15 residues. In germline, CDR1 is MDHEN, CDR2 SYDVKM. V was pared by 1 base and J by 10 bases, with 14 bases between. CDR3 residues: CASSLLDPGESPLHF. In DNA, the CDR3 is TGTGCCAGCAGTTTATTGGACCCGGGAGAATCACCCCTCCACTTT. Complete variable domain (other parts from reference TRBV28 and TRBJ1-6): DVKVTQSSRYLVKRTGEKVFLECVQDMDHENMFWYRQDPGLGLRLIYFSYDVKMKEKGDIPEGYSVSREKKERFSLILESASTNQTSMYLCASSLLDPGESPLHFGNGTRLTVT.